This is a list of T cell receptor beta chains from one sample in a study of Ad26.COV2.S vaccination and SARS-CoV-2 variants. The assay was immunoSEQ multiplex PCR, and TCRdb's table has in-frame clones only and misses some. The sample yields about 420,000 clones, 70% to 90% seen once. This material consisted of peripheral blood, taken in a trial of Ad26.COV2.S vaccine versus placebo. Source of these receptors: a person aged 18 to 65 who received the Ad26.COV2.S COVID-19 vaccine or a placebo. The conserved cysteine and the conserved F or W are not part of the CDR3 here. The listing skips clone size in some rows; elsewhere it reads once, few, many or a size class.

TRBJ1-5 | TRBV6-1 | . | ASSATENQPQH
TRBJ2-2 | TRBV5-4 | . | ASSLVAGTGPTGELF
TRBJ1-2 | TRBV7-9 | . | ASSWGQDGYT
TRBJ2-3 | TRBV19 | . | ASSSQDRSTDTQY
TRBJ2-3 | TRBV5-1 | . | ASSLGLAGASSTDTQY
TRBJ1-1 | TRBV7-3 | . | ASSYGQGDTEAF
TRBJ2-1 | TRBV9 | . | ASSVVPSGGYYNEQF
TRBJ1-2 | TRBV6-6 | . | ASSYSTGVYGYT
TRBJ2-1 | TRBV11-3 | . | ASSLHTGPRAPNEQF
TRBJ2-7 | TRBV4-3 | . | ASSRTPRGYEQY
TRBJ2-5 | TRBV14 | . | ASSQAGGKTQY
TRBJ2-2 | TRBV9 | . | ASSWRGSTGELF
TRBJ1-4 | TRBV28 | . | ATLGGVRREKLF
TRBJ1-1 | TRBV24-1 | . | ATRGPGDTEAF
TRBJ2-3 | TRBV4-3 | . | ASSQAPSGGSSTDTQY
TRBJ2-3 | TRBV12-5 | . | ASGLFQTGYTDTQY
TRBJ2-5 | TRBV4-1 | . | ASSQSEGRIETQY
TRBJ1-6 | TRBV28 | few | ASRDTSGGARNSPLH
TRBJ1-5 | TRBV7-2 | . | ASSYDRGGGQPQH
TRBJ2-7 | TRBV7-2 | . | ASTQVHTRGYEQY
TRBJ1-6 | TRBV6-2/TRBV6-3 | . | ASSYYLPGQGYSPLH
TRBJ2-3 | TRBV7-3 | . | ASSSEAGGLHTQY
TRBJ1-1 | TRBV9 | . | ASSGSGSGTEAF
TRBJ1-3 | TRBV7-6 | few | ASSQGQGGGNTIY
TRBJ1-5 | TRBV4-1 | . | ASSQVNSNQPQH
TRBJ1-1 | TRBV10-3 | few | ATSRDRENTEAF
TRBJ1-4 | TRBV25-1 | . | ASSEPQRFNEKLF
TRBJ2-1 | TRBV11-2 | once | ASSLMGHRF
TRBJ2-7 | TRBV6-5 | . | ASSYGNYEQY
TRBJ2-2 | TRBV12-5 | . | ASAWGGAGGELF
TRBJ2-5 | TRBV9 | once | ASSVGAGGGETQY
TRBJ2-4 | TRBV30 | . | AWSVQFPGATKNIQY